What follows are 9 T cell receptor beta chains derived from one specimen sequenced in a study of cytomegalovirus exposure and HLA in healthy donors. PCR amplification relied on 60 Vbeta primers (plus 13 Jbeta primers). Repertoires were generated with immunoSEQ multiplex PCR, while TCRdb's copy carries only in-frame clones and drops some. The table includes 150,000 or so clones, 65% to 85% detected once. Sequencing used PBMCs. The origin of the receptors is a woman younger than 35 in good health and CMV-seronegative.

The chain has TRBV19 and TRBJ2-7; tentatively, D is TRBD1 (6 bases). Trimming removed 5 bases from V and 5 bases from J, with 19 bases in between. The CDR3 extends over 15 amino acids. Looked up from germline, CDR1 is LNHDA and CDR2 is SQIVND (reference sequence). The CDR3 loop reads CASSYSSGQRDEQYF. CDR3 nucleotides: TGTGCCAGTAGTTATTCTTCGGGACAACGTGACGAGCAGTACTTC.

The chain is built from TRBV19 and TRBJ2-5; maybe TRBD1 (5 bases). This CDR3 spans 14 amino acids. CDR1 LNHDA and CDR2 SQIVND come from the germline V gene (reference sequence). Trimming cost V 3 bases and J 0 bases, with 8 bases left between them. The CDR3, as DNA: TGTGCCAGTAGTATGTCAGGGAACCAAGAGACCCAGTACTTC. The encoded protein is CASSMSGNQETQYF. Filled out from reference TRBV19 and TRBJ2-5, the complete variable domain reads DGGITQSPKYLFRKEGQNVTLSCEQNLNHDAMYWYRQDPGQGLRLIYYSQIVNDFQKGDIAEGYSVSREKKESFPLTVTSAQKNPTAFYLCASSMSGNQETQYFGPGTRLLVL.

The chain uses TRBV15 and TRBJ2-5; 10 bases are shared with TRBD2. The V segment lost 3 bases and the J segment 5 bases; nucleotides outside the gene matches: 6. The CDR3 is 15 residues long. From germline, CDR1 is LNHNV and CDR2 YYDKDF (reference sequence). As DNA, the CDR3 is TGTGCCACCAGCAGTACCAGCGGGAGGGGGGAGACCCAGTACTTC. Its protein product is CATSSTSGRGETQYF. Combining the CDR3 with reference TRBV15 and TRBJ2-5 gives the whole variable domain DAMVIQNPRYQVTQFGKPVTLSCSQTLNHNVMYWYQQKSSQAPKLLFHYYDKDFNNEADTPDNFQSRRPNTSFCFLDIRSPGLGDTAMYLCATSSTSGRGETQYFGPGTRLLVL.

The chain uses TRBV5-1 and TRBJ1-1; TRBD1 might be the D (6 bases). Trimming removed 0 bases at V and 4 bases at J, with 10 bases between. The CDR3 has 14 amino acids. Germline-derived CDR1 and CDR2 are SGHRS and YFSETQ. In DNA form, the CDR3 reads TGCGCCAGCAGCTTGGACAGGGCGGGCACTGAAGCTTTCTTT. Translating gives CASSLDRAGTEAFF.

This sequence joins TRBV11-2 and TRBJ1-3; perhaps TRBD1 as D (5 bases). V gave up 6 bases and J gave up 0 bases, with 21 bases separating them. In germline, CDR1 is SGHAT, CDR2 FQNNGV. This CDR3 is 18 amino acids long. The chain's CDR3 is CASRPGGGFLSSGNTIYF. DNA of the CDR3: TGTGCCAGCAGACCCGGGGGAGGGTTTCTTTCCTCTGGAAACACCATATATTTT. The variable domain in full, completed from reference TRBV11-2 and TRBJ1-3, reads EAGVAQSPRYKIIEKRQSVAFWCNPISGHATLYWYQQILGQGPKLLIQFQNNGVVDDSQLPKDRFSAERLKGVDSTLKIQPAKLEDSAVYLCASRPGGGFLSSGNTIYFGEGSWLTVV.

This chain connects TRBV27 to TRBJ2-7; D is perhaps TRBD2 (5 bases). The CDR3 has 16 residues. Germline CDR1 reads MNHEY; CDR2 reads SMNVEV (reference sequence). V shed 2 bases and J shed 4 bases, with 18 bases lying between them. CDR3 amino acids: CASSLGGLGSTYEQYF. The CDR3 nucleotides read TGTGCCAGCAGTTTAGGAGGTCTCGGCAGTACTTACGAGCAGTACTTC.

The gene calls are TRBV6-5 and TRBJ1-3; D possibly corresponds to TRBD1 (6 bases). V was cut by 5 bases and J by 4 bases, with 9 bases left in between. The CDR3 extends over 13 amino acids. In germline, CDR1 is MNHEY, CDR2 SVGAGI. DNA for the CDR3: TGTGCCAGCAGTACAGGGTCGGGAAACACCATATATTTT. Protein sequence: CASSTGSGNTIYF.

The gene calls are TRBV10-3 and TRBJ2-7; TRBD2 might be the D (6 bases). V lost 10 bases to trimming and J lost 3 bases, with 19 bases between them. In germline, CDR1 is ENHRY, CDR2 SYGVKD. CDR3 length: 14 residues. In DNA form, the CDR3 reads TGTGCCAACGAACCGAGCGGGCAACTCTACGAGCAGTACTTC. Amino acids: CANEPSGQLYEQYF.

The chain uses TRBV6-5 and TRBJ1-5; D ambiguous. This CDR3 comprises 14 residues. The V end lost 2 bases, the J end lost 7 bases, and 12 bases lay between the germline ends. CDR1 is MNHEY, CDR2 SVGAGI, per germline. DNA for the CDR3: TGTGCCAGCAGTTACGGCAGAGGATTCCAGCCCCAGCATTTT. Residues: CASSYGRGFQPQHF.